The rows below give T cell receptor beta chains drawn from one sample of a study of human T cells and chemical hapten exposure. MiXCR, applied by TCRdb to the RACE reads, yields one record per CDR3 protein. The sample yields about 59,000 distinct CDR3 sequences, about 11% seen once. This sample comprised whole blood, obtained in connection with sensitization to the hapten diphenylcyclopropenone (DPC). These receptors all come from a woman in her thirties or forties with alopecia areata. Some clones in this sample may be carry-over from other donors' samples. Each CDR3 is given with its conserved first and last residue. The order of the fields is clone size, D gene, J gene, V gene, CDR3 DNA, CDR3 protein. D genes are given only for firm matches. Size is omitted from some rows. Given values are once, few, many or a class for expanded clones.

clone_size: .
d_call: TRBD2
j_call: TRBJ2-2
v_call: TRBV24-1
cdr3_nt: TGTGCCACCAGTGATTCCCCTGGGGCTAGCGGGACTCGTCGGGATAACACCGGGGAGCTGTTTTTT
cdr3_aa: CATSDSPGASGTRRDNTGELFF

clone_size: many
d_call: .
j_call: TRBJ2-5
v_call: TRBV12-3/TRBV12-4
cdr3_nt: TGTGCCAGCAGTTTGGGCGGTCCAGAGACCCAGTACTTC
cdr3_aa: CASSLGGPETQYF

clone_size: .
d_call: .
j_call: TRBJ1-1
v_call: TRBV11-2
cdr3_nt: TGTGCCAGCAGCTTAGAACAGACGACGAACACTGAAGCTTTCTTT
cdr3_aa: CASSLEQTTNTEAFF

clone_size: many
d_call: TRBD2
j_call: TRBJ2-1
v_call: TRBV29-1
cdr3_nt: TGCAGCGAGTCTAGCGGGGGGAATGAGCAGTTCTTC
cdr3_aa: CSESSGGNEQFF

clone_size: .
d_call: TRBD2
j_call: TRBJ2-1
v_call: TRBV30
cdr3_nt: TGTGCCTGGACCGTGGGGCTAGCGGGGACTGAGCAGTTCTTC
cdr3_aa: CAWTVGLAGTEQFF

clone_size: medium-sized
d_call: .
j_call: TRBJ1-2
v_call: TRBV9
cdr3_nt: TGTGCCAGCAGCGTCCATATGGCCCCGAGAGAGAACTATGGCTACACCTTC
cdr3_aa: CASSVHMAPRENYGYTF

clone_size: few
d_call: .
j_call: TRBJ2-1
v_call: TRBV29-1
cdr3_nt: TGCAGCATCGCCGGGGCTACATACAATGAGCAGTTCTTC
cdr3_aa: CSIAGATYNEQFF

clone_size: many
d_call: .
j_call: TRBJ1-1
v_call: TRBV11-2
cdr3_nt: TGTGCCAGCAGCTTAGAGGGGATAAGCGCTGAAGCTTTCTTT
cdr3_aa: CASSLEGISAEAFF

clone_size: many
d_call: .
j_call: TRBJ1-1
v_call: TRBV10-3
cdr3_nt: TGTGCCATCAGTGGACAGGTGGGGAACACTGAAGCTTTCTTT
cdr3_aa: CAISGQVGNTEAFF

clone_size: many
d_call: TRBD2
j_call: TRBJ2-1
v_call: TRBV7-6
cdr3_nt: TGTGCTAGTCAGGGGACTAGCGAGTTCAATGAGCAGTTCTTC
cdr3_aa: CASQGTSEFNEQFF

clone_size: .
d_call: TRBD2
j_call: TRBJ2-1
v_call: TRBV7-9
cdr3_nt: TGTGCCAGCAGCTGGATTAGCGGGGGGAGCTACAATGAGCAGTTCTTC
cdr3_aa: CASSWISGGSYNEQFF

clone_size: .
d_call: TRBD1
j_call: TRBJ2-3
v_call: TRBV10-3
cdr3_nt: TGTGCCATCAGTGAGTCCGGGACAGGGTCCTATACGCAGTATTTT
cdr3_aa: CAISESGTGSYTQYF

clone_size: once
d_call: .
j_call: TRBJ1-5
v_call: TRBV6-2/TRBV6-3
cdr3_nt: TGTGCCAGCAGCGCCGCCCCGTCCCCCCAGCATTTT
cdr3_aa: CASSAAPSPQHF

clone_size: many
d_call: .
j_call: TRBJ2-1
v_call: TRBV2
cdr3_nt: TGTGCCAGCAGGGGGGACTTTTCTGGGTACAATGAGCAGTTCTTC
cdr3_aa: CASRGDFSGYNEQFF

clone_size: few
d_call: .
j_call: TRBJ1-1
v_call: TRBV6-2/TRBV6-3
cdr3_nt: TGTGCCAGCAGCCAACCCGGGACACTCCACACTGAAGCTTTCTTT
cdr3_aa: CASSQPGTLHTEAFF

clone_size: .
d_call: TRBD1
j_call: TRBJ1-6
v_call: TRBV4-3
cdr3_nt: TGCGCCAGCAGCCTCGGGGCAGGACAGGGGAGATTTTTTAATAATTCACCCCTCCACTTT
cdr3_aa: CASSLGAGQGRFFNNSPLHF

clone_size: many
d_call: .
j_call: TRBJ1-1
v_call: TRBV6-5
cdr3_nt: TGTGCCAGCACTCAACCCGGGGCGGTCGCGACTGAAGCTTTCTTT
cdr3_aa: CASTQPGAVATEAFF

clone_size: many
d_call: .
j_call: TRBJ1-5
v_call: TRBV7-2
cdr3_nt: TGTGCCAGCAGCCCCTCTAGCAATCAGCCCCAGCATTTT
cdr3_aa: CASSPSSNQPQHF

clone_size: few
d_call: .
j_call: TRBJ1-2
v_call: TRBV29-1
cdr3_nt: TGCAGCGTTGAAGGCGGGATAACTAACTATGGCTACACCTTC
cdr3_aa: CSVEGGITNYGYTF

clone_size: many
d_call: .
j_call: TRBJ2-7
v_call: TRBV27
cdr3_nt: TGTGCCAGCAGTGACCGGGGTAGGGGGGGGATGTACGAGCAGTACTTC
cdr3_aa: CASSDRGRGGMYEQYF

clone_size: few
d_call: .
j_call: TRBJ2-7
v_call: TRBV28
cdr3_nt: TGTGCCAGCAGCCCCCGGGGAGAGCAGTACTTC
cdr3_aa: CASSPRGEQYF

clone_size: .
d_call: .
j_call: TRBJ2-5
v_call: TRBV4-1
cdr3_nt: TGCGCCAGCAGCCAAGACGACTACCCGAGCCAAGAGACCCAGTACTTC
cdr3_aa: CASSQDDYPSQETQYF

clone_size: few
d_call: .
j_call: TRBJ2-7
v_call: TRBV23-1
cdr3_nt: TGCGCCAGCGCCCCGTCGGGGCAGACGAGATACGAGCAGTACTTC
cdr3_aa: CASAPSGQTRYEQYF

clone_size: many
d_call: .
j_call: TRBJ2-7
v_call: TRBV30
cdr3_nt: TGTGCCGGAGTAACAGTCTACGAGCAGTACTTC
cdr3_aa: CAGVTVYEQYF

clone_size: many
d_call: .
j_call: TRBJ1-5
v_call: TRBV7-9
cdr3_nt: TGTGCCAGCAGTCCAAACGAGGGGGGCCGTAATCAGCCCCAGCATTTT
cdr3_aa: CASSPNEGGRNQPQHF

clone_size: many
d_call: TRBD2
j_call: TRBJ2-7
v_call: TRBV27
cdr3_nt: TGTGCCAGCAGTTCCCAGCGGGAGGGCCATGCAGGGAAGTACTTC
cdr3_aa: CASSSQREGHAGKYF

clone_size: few
d_call: .
j_call: TRBJ1-4
v_call: TRBV11-2
cdr3_nt: TGTGCCAGCAGCTTAGATCAAGGGAGGAGCGAAAAACTGTTTTTT
cdr3_aa: CASSLDQGRSEKLFF

clone_size: few
d_call: .
j_call: TRBJ1-2
v_call: TRBV9
cdr3_nt: TGTGCCAGCAGCTTTTCCCCCCGGGACAACCCTAACTATGGCTACACCTTC
cdr3_aa: CASSFSPRDNPNYGYTF

clone_size: few
d_call: .
j_call: TRBJ2-7
v_call: TRBV20-1
cdr3_nt: TGCAGTGCCAGAACTACGGGACTGCAATACGAGCAGTACTTC
cdr3_aa: CSARTTGLQYEQYF